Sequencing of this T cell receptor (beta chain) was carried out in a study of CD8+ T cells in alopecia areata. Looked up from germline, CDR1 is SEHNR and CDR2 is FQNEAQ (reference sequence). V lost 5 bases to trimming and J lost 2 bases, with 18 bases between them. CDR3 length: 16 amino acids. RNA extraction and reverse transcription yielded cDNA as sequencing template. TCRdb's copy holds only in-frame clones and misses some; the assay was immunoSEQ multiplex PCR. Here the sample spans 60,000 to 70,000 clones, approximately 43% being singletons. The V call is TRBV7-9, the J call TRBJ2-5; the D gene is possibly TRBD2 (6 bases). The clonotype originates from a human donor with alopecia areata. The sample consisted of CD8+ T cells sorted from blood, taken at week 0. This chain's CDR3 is CASSQSWGETQETQYF. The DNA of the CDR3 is TGTGCCAGCAGCCAAAGCTGGGGGGAGACGCAAGAGACCCAGTACTTC.